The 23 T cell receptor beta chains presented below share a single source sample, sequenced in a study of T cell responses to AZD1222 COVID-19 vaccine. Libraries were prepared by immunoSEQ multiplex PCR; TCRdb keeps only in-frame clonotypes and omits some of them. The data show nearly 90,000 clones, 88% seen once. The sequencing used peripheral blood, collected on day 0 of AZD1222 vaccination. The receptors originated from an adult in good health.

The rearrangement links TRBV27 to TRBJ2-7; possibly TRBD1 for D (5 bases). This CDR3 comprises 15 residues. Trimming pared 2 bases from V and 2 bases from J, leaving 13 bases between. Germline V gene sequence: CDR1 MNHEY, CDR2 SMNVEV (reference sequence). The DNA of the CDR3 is TGTGCCAGCAGTTTAAGGGGAATCTCTCCCTACGAGCAGTACTTC. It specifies CASSLRGISPYEQYF.

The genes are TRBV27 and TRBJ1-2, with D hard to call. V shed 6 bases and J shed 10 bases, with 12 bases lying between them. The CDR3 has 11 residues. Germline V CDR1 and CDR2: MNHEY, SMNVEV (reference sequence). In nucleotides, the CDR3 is TGTGCCAGCAGACAATTTGGGAACTACACCTTC. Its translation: CASRQFGNYTF.

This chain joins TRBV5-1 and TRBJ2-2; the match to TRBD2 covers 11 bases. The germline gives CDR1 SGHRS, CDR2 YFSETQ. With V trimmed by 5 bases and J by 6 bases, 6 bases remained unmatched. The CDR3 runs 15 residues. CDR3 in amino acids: CASRPTSGSPGELFF. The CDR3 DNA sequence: TGCGCCAGCAGACCCACTAGCGGGAGTCCCGGGGAGCTGTTTTTT.

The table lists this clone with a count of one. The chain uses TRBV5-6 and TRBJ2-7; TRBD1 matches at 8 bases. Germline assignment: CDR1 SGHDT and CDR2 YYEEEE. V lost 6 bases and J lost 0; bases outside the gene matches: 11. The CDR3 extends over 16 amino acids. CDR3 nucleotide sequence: TGTGCCAGCACCAAACAGGACAGGGTTCTCTCCTACGAGCAGTACTTC. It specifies CASTKQDRVLSYEQYF.

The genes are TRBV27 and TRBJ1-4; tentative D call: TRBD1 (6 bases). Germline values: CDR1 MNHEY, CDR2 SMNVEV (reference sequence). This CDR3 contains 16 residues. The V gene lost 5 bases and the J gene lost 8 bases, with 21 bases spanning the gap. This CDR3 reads CASSNHPLPQGEKLFF. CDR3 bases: TGTGCCAGCAGTAACCACCCCCTCCCACAGGGAGAAAAACTGTTTTTT.

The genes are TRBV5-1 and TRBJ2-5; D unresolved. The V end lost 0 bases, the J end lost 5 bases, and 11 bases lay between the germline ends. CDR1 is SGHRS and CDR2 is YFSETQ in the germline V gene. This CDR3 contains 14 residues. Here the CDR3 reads CASSLGQSGETQYF. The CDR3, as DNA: TGCGCCAGCAGCTTGGGTCAGTCCGGGGAGACCCAGTACTTC.

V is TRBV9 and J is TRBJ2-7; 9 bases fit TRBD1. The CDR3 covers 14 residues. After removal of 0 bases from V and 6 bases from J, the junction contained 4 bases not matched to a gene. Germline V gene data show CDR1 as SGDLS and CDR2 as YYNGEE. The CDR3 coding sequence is TGTGCCAGCAGCGTAGACACAGGGGGCCGCGAGCAGTACTTC. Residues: CASSVDTGGREQYF.

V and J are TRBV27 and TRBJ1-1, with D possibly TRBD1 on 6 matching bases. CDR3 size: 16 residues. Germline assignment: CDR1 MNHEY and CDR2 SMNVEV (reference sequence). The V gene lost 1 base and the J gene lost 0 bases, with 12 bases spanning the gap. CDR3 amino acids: CASSLYWTDMNTEAFF. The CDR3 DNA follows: TGTGCCAGCAGTTTATACTGGACAGATATGAACACTGAAGCTTTCTTT.

As DNA, the CDR3 is TGTGCCAGCAGCTTAACTGAGAACACTGAAGCTTTCTTT. It translates to CASSLTENTEAFF. The J gene is TRBJ1-1, the V gene TRBV7-2; D is uncertain. The CDR3 is 13 amino acids. Germline values: CDR1 SGHTA, CDR2 FQGNSA. The ends were cut back, 2 bases at V and 1 base at J, with 5 bases in the middle.

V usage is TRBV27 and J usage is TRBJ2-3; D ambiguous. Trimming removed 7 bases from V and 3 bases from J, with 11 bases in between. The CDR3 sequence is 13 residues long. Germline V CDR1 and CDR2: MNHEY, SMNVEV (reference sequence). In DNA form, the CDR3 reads TGTGCCAGCACCCGAACGGTGACAGATACGCAGTATTTT. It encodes CASTRTVTDTQYF.

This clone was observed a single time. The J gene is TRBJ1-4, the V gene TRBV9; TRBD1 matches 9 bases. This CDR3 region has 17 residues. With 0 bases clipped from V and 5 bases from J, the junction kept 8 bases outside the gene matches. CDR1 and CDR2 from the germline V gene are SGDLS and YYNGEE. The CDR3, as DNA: TGTGCCAGCAGCGTAGGAAACAGGGGGCGCCTAAATGAAAAACTGTTTTTT. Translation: CASSVGNRGRLNEKLFF.

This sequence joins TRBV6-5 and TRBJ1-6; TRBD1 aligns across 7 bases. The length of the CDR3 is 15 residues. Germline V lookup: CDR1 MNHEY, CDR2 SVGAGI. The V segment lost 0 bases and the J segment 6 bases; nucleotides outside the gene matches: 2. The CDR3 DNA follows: TGTGCCAGCAGTTACTCCGGGACAGCTAATTCACCCCTCCACTTT. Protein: CASSYSGTANSPLHF.

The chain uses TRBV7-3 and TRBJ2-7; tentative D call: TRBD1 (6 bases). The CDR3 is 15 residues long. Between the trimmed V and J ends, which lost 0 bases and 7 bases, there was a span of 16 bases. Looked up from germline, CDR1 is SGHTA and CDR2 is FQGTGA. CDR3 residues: CASSLTPQAGAEQYF. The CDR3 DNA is TGTGCCAGCAGCTTAACCCCGCAGGCAGGGGCAGAGCAGTACTTC. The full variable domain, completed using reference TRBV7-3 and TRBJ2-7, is GAGVSQTPSNKVTEKGKYVELRCDPISGHTALYWYRQSLGQGPEFLIYFQGTGAADDSGLPNDRFFAVRPEGSVSTLKIQRTERGDSAVYLCASSLTPQAGAEQYFGPGTRLTVT.

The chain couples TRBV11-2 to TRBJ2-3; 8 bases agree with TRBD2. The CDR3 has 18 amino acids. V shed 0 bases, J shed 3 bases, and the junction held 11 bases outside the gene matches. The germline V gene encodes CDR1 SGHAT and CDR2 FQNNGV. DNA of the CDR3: TGTGCCAGCAGCTTAGAACCTCGTGGAACTAGCGGTACAGATACGCAGTATTTT. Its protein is CASSLEPRGTSGTDTQYF.

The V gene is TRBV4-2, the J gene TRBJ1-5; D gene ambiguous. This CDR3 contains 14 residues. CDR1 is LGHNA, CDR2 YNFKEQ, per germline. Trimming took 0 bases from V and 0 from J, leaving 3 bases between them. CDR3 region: CASSQDRSNQPQHF. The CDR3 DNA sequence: TGTGCCAGCAGCCAAGATCGTAGCAATCAGCCCCAGCATTTT.

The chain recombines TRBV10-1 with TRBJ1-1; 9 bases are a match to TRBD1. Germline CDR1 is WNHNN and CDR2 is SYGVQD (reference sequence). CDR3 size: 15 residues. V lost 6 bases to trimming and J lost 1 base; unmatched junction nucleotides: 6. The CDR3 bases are TGCGCCAGCAGCCCGGGACAGGGAACGAACACTGAAGCTTTCTTT. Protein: CASSPGQGTNTEAFF.

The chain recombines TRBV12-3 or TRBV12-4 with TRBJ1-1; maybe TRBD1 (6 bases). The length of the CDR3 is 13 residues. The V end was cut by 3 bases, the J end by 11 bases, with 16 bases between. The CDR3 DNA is TGTGCCAGCAGTTTTCAGGGGATTTTGGAGGCTTTCTTT. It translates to CASSFQGILEAFF.

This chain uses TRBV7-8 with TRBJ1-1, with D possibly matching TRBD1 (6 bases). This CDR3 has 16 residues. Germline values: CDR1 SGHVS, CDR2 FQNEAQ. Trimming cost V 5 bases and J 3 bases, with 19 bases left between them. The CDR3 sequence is CASSTLKGVRYTEAFF. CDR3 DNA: TGTGCCAGCAGCACCTTAAAGGGGGTTCGGTACACTGAAGCTTTCTTT.

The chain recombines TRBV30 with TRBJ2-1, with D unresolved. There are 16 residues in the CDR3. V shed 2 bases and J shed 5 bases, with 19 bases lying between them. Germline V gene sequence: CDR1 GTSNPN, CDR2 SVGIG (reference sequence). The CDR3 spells CAWSKSIRAGHNEQFF. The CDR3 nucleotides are TGTGCCTGGAGTAAGAGTATAAGGGCAGGACACAATGAGCAGTTCTTC.

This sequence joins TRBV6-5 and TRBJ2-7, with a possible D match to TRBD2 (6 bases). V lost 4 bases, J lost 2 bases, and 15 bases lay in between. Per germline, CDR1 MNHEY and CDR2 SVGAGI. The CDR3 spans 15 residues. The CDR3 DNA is TGTGCCAGCAGTTCTCCTGGAGGGAGGACCTACGAGCAGTACTTC. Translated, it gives CASSSPGGRTYEQYF.

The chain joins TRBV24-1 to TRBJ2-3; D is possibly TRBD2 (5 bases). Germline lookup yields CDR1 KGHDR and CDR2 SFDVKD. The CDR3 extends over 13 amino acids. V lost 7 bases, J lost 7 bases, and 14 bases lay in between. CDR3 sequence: CATRDFRSHTQYF. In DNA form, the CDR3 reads TGTGCCACCAGGGACTTCCGGTCCCATACGCAGTATTTT.

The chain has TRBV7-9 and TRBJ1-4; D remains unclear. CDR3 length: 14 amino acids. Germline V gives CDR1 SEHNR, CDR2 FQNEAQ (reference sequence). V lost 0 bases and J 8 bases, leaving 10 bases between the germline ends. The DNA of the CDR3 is TGTGCCAGCAGCTTAGCAGGGCGAGGAGAAAAACTGTTTTTT. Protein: CASSLAGRGEKLFF.

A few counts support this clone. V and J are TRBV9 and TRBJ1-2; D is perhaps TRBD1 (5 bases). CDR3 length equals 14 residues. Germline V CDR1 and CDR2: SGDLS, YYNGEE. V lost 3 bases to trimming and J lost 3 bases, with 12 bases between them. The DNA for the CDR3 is TGTGCCAGCAGCGGCATCGGGGACGACTATGGCTACACCTTC. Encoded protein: CASSGIGDDYGYTF.